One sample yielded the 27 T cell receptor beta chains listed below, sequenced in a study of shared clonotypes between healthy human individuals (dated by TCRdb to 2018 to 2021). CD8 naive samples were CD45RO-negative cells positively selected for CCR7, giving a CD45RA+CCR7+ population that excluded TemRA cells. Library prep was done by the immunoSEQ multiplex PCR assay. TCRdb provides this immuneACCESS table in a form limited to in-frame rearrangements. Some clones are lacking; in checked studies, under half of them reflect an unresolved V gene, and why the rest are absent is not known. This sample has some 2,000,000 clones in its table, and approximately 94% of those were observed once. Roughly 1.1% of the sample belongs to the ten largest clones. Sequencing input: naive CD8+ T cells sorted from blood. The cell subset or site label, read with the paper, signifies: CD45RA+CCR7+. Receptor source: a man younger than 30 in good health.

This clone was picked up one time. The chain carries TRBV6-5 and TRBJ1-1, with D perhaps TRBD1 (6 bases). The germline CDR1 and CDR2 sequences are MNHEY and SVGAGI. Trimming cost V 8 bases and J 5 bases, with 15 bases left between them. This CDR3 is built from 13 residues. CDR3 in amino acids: CASGAGARTEAFF. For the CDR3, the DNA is TGTGCCAGCGGGGCGGGGGCGCGGACTGAAGCTTTCTTT.

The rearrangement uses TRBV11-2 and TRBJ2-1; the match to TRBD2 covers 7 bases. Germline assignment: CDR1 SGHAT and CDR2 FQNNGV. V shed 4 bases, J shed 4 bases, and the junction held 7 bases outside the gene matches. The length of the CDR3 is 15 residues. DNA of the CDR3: TGTGCCAGCAGCTGGAGCGGGGAACTTTACAATGAGCAGTTCTTC. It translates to CASSWSGELYNEQFF.

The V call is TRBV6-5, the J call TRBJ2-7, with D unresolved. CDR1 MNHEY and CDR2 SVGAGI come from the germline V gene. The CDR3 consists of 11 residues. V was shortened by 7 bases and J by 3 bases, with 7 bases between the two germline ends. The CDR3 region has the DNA TGTGCCAGCACCCTGATCTACGAGCAGTACTTC. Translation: CASTLIYEQYF.

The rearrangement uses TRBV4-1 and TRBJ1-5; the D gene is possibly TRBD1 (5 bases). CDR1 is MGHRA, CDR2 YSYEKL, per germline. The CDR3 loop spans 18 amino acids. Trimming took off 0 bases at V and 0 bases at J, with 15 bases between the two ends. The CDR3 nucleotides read TGCGCCAGCAGCCAAGACCCCACCCGACAGTATAGCAATCAGCCCCAGCATTTT. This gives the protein CASSQDPTRQYSNQPQHF.

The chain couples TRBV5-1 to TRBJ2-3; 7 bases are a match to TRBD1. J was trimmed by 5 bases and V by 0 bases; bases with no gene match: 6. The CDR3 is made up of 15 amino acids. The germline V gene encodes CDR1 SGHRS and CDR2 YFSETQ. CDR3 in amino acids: CASSLEGAALDTQYF. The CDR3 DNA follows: TGCGCCAGCAGCTTGGAGGGGGCGGCCCTAGATACGCAGTATTTT.

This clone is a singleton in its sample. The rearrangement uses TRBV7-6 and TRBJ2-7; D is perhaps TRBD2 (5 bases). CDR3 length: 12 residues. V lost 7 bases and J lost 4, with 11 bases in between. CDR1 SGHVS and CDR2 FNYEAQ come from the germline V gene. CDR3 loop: CASTARGYEQYF. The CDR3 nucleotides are TGTGCCAGCACCGCACGGGGATACGAGCAGTACTTC. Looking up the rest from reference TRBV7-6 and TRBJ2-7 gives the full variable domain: GAGVSQSPRYKVTKRGQDVALRCDPISGHVSLYWYRQALGQGPEFLTYFNYEAQQDKSGLPNDRFSAERPEGSISTLTIQRTEQRDSAMYRCASTARGYEQYFGPGTRLTVT.

CDR3 residues: CASSEAGGLKYEQYF. The CDR3 DNA is TGTGCCAGCAGTGAAGCGGGGGGGCTCAAGTACGAGCAGTACTTC. The chain has TRBV6-1 and TRBJ2-7, with a possible D match to TRBD2 (7 bases). CDR3 size: 15 residues. The V gene lost 0 bases and the J gene lost 4 bases, with 13 bases spanning the gap. Germline V CDR1 and CDR2: MNHNS, SASEGT.

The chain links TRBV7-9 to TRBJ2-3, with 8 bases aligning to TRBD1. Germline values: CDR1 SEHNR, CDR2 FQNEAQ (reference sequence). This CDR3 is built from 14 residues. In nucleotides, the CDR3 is TGTGTCGTCAAGACAGGGGCGATAGCAGATACGCAGTATTTT. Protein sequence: CVVKTGAIADTQYF.

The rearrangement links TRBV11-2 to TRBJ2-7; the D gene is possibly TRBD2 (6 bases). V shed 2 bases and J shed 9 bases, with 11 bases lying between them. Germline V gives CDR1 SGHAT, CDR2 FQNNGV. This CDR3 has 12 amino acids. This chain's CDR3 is CASSLWGEGQYF. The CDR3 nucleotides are TGTGCCAGCAGCTTATGGGGGGAAGGGCAGTACTTC.

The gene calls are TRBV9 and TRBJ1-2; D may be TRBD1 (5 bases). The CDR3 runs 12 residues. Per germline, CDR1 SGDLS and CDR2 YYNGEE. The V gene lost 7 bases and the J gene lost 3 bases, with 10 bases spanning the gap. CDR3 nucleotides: TGTGCCAGCCAGGGAGGGTACTATGGCTACACCTTC. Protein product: CASQGGYYGYTF.

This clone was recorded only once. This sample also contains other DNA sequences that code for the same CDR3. The CDR3 loop reads CASSLGGYTGELFF. Written as DNA, the CDR3 is TGTGCCAGCAGCTTAGGAGGGTACACCGGGGAGCTGTTTTTT. The chain is built from TRBV11-2 and TRBJ2-2, with D perhaps matching TRBD2 (5 bases). Germline CDR1 reads SGHAT; CDR2 reads FQNNGV. With 1 base removed from V and 3 bases from J, the gap between germline ends came to 6 bases. CDR3 length: 14 residues. The full variable domain, completed using reference TRBV11-2 and TRBJ2-2, is EAGVAQSPRYKIIEKRQSVAFWCNPISGHATLYWYQQILGQGPKLLIQFQNNGVVDDSQLPKDRFSAERLKGVDSTLKIQPAKLEDSAVYLCASSLGGYTGELFFGEGSRLTVL.

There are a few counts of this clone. The chain's CDR3 is CAWSLYWPAGRGTPNRSGNTIYF. CDR3 in DNA: TGTGCCTGGAGTCTCTATTGGCCCGCGGGCAGGGGAACCCCCAATCGCTCTGGAAACACCATATATTTT. V is TRBV30 and J is TRBJ1-3; tentative D call: TRBD1 (6 bases). The V end was cut by 2 bases, the J end by 0 bases, with 35 bases between. This CDR3 region has 23 residues. Germline assignment: CDR1 GTSNPN and CDR2 SVGIG (reference sequence).

DNA of the CDR3: TGCGCCAGCAGCTTCGGTGGCGAGCAGTTCTTC. Its translation is CASSFGGEQFF. The genes are TRBV5-1 and TRBJ2-1, with no clear D. Trimming stripped 2 bases from V and 10 bases from J, with 7 bases between. In germline, CDR1 is SGHRS, CDR2 YFSETQ. There are 11 residues in the CDR3.

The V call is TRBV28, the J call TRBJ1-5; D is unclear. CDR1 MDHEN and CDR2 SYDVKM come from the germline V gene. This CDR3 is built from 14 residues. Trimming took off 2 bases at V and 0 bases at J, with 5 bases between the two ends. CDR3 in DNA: TGTGCCAGCAGTTTACATATTAGCAATCAGCCCCAGCATTTT. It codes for CASSLHISNQPQHF.

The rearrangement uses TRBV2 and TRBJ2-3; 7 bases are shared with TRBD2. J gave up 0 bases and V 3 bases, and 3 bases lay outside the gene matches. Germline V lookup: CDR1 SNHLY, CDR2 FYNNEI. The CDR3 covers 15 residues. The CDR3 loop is CASSEWRESTDTQYF. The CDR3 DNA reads TGTGCCAGCAGTGAGTGGCGGGAGAGCACAGATACGCAGTATTTT.

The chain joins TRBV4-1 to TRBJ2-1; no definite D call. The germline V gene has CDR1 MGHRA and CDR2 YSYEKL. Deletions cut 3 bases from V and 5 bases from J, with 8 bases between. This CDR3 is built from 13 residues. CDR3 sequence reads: CASSHGPNNEQFF. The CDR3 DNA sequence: TGCGCCAGCAGCCACGGACCAAACAATGAGCAGTTCTTC.

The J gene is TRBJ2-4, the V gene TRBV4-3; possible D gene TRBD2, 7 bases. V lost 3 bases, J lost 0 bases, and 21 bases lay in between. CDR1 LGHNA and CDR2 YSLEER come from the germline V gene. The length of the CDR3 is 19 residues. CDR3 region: CASSQPQGTRELAKNIQYF. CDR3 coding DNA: TGCGCCAGCAGCCAGCCACAGGGTACGCGGGAGCTAGCCAAAAACATTCAGTACTTC.

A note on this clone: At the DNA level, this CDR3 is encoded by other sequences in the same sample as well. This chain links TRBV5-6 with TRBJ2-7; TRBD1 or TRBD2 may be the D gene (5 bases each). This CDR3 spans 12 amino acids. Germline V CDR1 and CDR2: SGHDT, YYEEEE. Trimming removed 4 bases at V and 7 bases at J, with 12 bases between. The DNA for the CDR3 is TGTGCCAGCAGCCTGGCTGGGGGAGAGCAGTACTTC. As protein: CASSLAGGEQYF.

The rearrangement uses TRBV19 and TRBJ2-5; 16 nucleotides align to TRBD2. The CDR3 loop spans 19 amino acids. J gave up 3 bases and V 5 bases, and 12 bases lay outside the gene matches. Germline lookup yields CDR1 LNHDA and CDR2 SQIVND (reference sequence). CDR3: CASSRDPGLAGGPEETQYF. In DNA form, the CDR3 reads TGTGCCAGTAGTCGGGACCCGGGACTAGCGGGAGGGCCCGAAGAGACCCAGTACTTC.

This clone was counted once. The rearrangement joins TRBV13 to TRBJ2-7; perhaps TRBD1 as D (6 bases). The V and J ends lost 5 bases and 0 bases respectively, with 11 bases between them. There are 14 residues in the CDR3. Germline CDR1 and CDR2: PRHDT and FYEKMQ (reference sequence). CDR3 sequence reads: CASSDRSGSYEQYF. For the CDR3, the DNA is TGTGCCAGCAGCGACAGGTCAGGCTCCTACGAGCAGTACTTC.

CDR3 bases: TGTGCCAGCTCACCACCTTCCAGGGGCTCCTCCTACGAGCAGTACTTC. Encoded protein: CASSPPSRGSSYEQYF. The chain is built from TRBV18 and TRBJ2-7, with a weak D call TRBD1 (6 bases). V gave up 0 bases and J gave up 0 bases, with 12 bases separating them. CDR3 length: 16 residues. Germline-derived CDR1 and CDR2 are KGHSH and LQKENI.

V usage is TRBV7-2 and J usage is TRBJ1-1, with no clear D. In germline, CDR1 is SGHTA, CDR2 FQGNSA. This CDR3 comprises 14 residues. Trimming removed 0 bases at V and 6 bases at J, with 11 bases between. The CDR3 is CASSLAGPAPEAFF. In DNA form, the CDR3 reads TGTGCCAGCAGCTTAGCAGGTCCTGCCCCTGAAGCTTTCTTT.

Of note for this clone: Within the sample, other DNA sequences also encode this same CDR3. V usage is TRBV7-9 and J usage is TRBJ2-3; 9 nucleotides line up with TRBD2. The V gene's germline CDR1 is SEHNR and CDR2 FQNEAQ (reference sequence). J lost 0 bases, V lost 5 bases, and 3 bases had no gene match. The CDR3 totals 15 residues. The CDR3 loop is CASSATSGSTDTQYF. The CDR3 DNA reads TGTGCCAGCAGCGCGACTAGCGGAAGCACAGATACGCAGTATTTT.

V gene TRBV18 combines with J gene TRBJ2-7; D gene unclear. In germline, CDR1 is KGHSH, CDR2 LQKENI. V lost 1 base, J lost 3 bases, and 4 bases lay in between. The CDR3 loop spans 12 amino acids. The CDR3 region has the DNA TGTGCCAGCTCACCACATAACTACGAGCAGTACTTC. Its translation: CASSPHNYEQYF.

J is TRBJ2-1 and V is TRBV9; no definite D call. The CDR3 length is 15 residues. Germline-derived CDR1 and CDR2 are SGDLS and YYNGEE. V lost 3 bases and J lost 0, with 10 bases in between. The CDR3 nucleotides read TGTGCCAGCAGCGCCGACTTTAACTCCTACAATGAGCAGTTCTTC. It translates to CASSADFNSYNEQFF.

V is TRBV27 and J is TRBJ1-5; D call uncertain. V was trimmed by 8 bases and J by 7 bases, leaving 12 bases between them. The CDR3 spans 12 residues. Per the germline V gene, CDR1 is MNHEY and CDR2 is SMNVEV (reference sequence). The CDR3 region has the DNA TGTGCCAGCGGGCTGTTAGCCCAGCCCCAGCATTTT. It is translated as CASGLLAQPQHF.

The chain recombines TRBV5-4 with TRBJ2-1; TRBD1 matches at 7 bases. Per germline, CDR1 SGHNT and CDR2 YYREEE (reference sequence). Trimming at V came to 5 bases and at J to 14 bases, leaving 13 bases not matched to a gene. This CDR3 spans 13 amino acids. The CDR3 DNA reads TGTGCCAGCAGACACGGGGACAGCGGCGTTGAGTTCTTC. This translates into CASRHGDSGVEFF.